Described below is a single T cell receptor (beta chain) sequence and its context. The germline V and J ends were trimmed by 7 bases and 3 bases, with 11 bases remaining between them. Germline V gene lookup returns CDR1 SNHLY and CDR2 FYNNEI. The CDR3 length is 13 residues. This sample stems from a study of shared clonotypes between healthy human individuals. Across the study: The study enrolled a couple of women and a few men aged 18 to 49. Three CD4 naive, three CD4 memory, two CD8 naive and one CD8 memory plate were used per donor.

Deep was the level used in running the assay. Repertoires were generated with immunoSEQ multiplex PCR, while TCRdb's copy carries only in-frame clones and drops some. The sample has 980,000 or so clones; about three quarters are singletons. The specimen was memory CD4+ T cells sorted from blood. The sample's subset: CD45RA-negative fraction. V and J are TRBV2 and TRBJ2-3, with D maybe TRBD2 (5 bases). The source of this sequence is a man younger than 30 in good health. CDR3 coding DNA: TGTGCCAGCAACGGGGTTCGTACAGATACGCAGTATTTT. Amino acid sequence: CASNGVRTDTQYF.